Each of the 12 T cell receptor beta chains below was sequenced from the same sample in a study of graft-versus-host responses after intestinal transplantation. Which antigens these TCRs recognize remains unknown. Clones were read by immunoSEQ multiplex PCR, and TCRdb kept only the in-frame ones, dropping some. The sample includes 55,000 to 80,000 clones, 90% of them seen just once. The sequencing used unstimulated CD8+ T cells sorted from spleen or lymph node cells, collected before transplant. The receptors shown here come from a human donor who was the organ donor for an intestinal transplant.

The V call is TRBV2, the J call TRBJ2-4; 9 bases match TRBD2. V lost 7 bases to trimming and J lost 5 bases; unmatched junction nucleotides: 12. The germline V gene encodes CDR1 SNHLY and CDR2 FYNNEI. The CDR3 runs 16 residues. The CDR3 DNA reads as TGTGCCAGCATTGGCGGGCGGGAGGGGATCCAAAACATTCAGTACTTC. Residues: CASIGGREGIQNIQYF.

J is TRBJ2-7 and V is TRBV19; 9 nucleotides agree with TRBD2. CDR3 size: 15 residues. Trimming removed 5 bases from V and 4 bases from J; junction bases left unmatched: 9. Per the germline V gene, CDR1 is LNHDA and CDR2 is SQIVND (reference sequence). The CDR3 DNA sequence: TGTGCCAGTAGTGCCGGACTAGCGTCTCCTTACGAGCAGTACTTC. This sequence encodes CASSAGLASPYEQYF.

V is TRBV27 and J is TRBJ1-3, with D possibly TRBD1 on 5 matching bases. Germline assignment: CDR1 MNHEY and CDR2 SMNVEV (reference sequence). V shed 5 bases and J shed 4 bases, with 15 bases lying between them. CDR3 length: 15 residues. CDR3 DNA: TGTGCCAGCAGTCCCTCGGGAGGGGTCGGAAACACCATATATTTT. Protein product: CASSPSGGVGNTIYF.

The CDR3 spells CASSGGVELFF. In DNA form, the CDR3 reads TGTGCCAGCAGCGGAGGGGTGGAGCTGTTTTTT. The chain uses TRBV7-8 and TRBJ2-2; TRBD2 is a possible D gene (6 bases). The V and J ends lost 5 bases and 10 bases respectively, with 8 bases between them. The CDR3 spans 11 residues. The germline CDR1 and CDR2 sequences are SGHVS and FQNEAQ.

V and J are TRBV9 and TRBJ2-2; D call uncertain. The CDR3 has 14 amino acids. V lost 0 bases, J lost 1 base, and 4 bases lay in between. Germline V CDR1 and CDR2: SGDLS, YYNGEE. The DNA of the CDR3 is TGTGCCAGCAGCGTAGCGGTGAACACCGGGGAGCTGTTTTTT. It yields the protein CASSVAVNTGELFF.

The chain is built from TRBV15 and TRBJ2-7, with D possibly matching TRBD1 (6 bases). From germline, CDR1 is LNHNV and CDR2 YYDKDF (reference sequence). V was cut by 0 bases and J by 3 bases, with 12 bases left in between. The CDR3 length is 15 residues. Here the CDR3 DNA reads TGTGCCACCAGCAGAGATCGGGACACCTTCTACGAGCAGTACTTC. Protein sequence: CATSRDRDTFYEQYF.

This clone appeared once. The chain uses TRBV2 and TRBJ2-7; maybe TRBD2 (5 bases). CDR3 length: 13 residues. Germline loops: CDR1 SNHLY, CDR2 FYNNEI. The V end was cut by 6 bases, the J end by 2 bases, with 11 bases between. CDR3 amino acids: CASSPSGTYEQYF. The CDR3 nucleotides read TGTGCCAGCAGCCCCAGCGGAACCTACGAGCAGTACTTC.

The rearrangement links TRBV29-1 to TRBJ2-7, with no clear D. The germline V and J ends were trimmed by 4 bases and 0 bases, with 10 bases remaining between them. The germline gives CDR1 SQVTM, CDR2 ANQGSEA. CDR3 length: 13 amino acids. The CDR3 protein is CSVGPGTSYEQYF. The CDR3 region has the DNA TGCAGCGTTGGCCCCGGTACCTCCTACGAGCAGTACTTC.

The gene calls are TRBV9 and TRBJ2-7, with D possibly matching TRBD1 (5 bases). Germline V gene lookup returns CDR1 SGDLS and CDR2 YYNGEE. The V and J ends lost 0 bases and 5 bases respectively, with 9 bases between them. The CDR3 is 13 amino acids. The CDR3 loop is CASSVEGAHEQYF. In DNA form, the CDR3 reads TGTGCCAGCAGCGTAGAAGGGGCCCACGAGCAGTACTTC.

The chain joins TRBV4-3 to TRBJ2-1, with 12 bases that match TRBD2. The ends lost 4 bases at V and 9 bases at J; junction bases unmatched: 10. The CDR3 extends over 16 amino acids. Germline loops: CDR1 LGHNA, CDR2 YSLEER. The CDR3 spells CASSPRLAGEVGEQFF. The CDR3 DNA follows: TGCGCCAGCAGCCCCCGACTAGCGGGAGAGGTAGGTGAGCAGTTCTTC.

Worth noting for this clone: One end of the junction fails to match germline, which may point to a read error. This chain links TRBV18 with TRBJ2-3; 10 positions match TRBD2. This CDR3 is 16 amino acids long. Germline CDR1 reads KGHSH; CDR2 reads LQKENI. CDR3 DNA: TGTGCCAACTCACCGTGGACTAGCGGACGCACAGATACGCAGTATTTT. Translation gives CANSPWTSGRTDTQYF.

This clone showed up just once. The chain recombines TRBV6-5 with TRBJ1-5, with D maybe TRBD1 (5 bases). V shed 6 bases and J shed 4 bases, with 16 bases lying between them. The CDR3 sequence is 15 residues long. The germline CDR1 and CDR2 sequences are MNHEY and SVGAGI. In DNA form, the CDR3 reads TGTGCCAGCAGCCTAGGGGCTCTACCTAATCAGCCCCAGCATTTT. This translates into CASSLGALPNQPQHF.